One and the same sample provided the 4 T cell receptor beta chains below, sequenced in a study of neurological immune-mediated disorders. TCRdb itself ran the 5' RACE reads through MiXCR, one entry per CDR3 protein. Among 39,000 or so distinct CDR3 sequences, more than 2% were seen once, and the ten largest hold about 12%. Specimen: PBMCs. Source of these receptors: a young man with multiple sclerosis.

There are many counts of this clonotype. The V gene is TRBV20-1, the J gene TRBJ2-1; 13 nucleotides match TRBD2. The CDR3 has 18 residues. With 0 bases clipped from V and 12 bases from J, the junction kept 17 bases outside the gene matches. Per the germline V gene, CDR1 is DFQATT and CDR2 is SNEGSKA (reference sequence). CDR3 sequence reads: CSARDHRKLAGGLRRQFF. DNA of the CDR3: TGCAGTGCTAGAGACCACCGAAAACTAGCGGGGGGGCTCCGTCGGCAGTTCTTC.

This clonotype was seen many times. V and J are TRBV7-2 and TRBJ2-2, with 8 bases aligning to TRBD1. With V trimmed by 1 base and J by 3 bases, 4 bases remained unmatched. The germline V gene encodes CDR1 SGHTA and CDR2 FQGNSA. The CDR3 has 16 residues. The CDR3 region is CASSLGGTGYTGELFF. DNA for the CDR3: TGTGCCAGCAGCTTAGGGGGGACAGGCTACACCGGGGAGCTGTTTTTT.

This clonotype was recorded at least ten times. This rearrangement joins TRBV6-2 or TRBV6-3 to TRBJ2-1; no definite D call. The V end lost 4 bases, the J end lost 4 bases, and 8 bases lay between the germline ends. From germline, CDR1 is MNHEY and CDR2 SVGEGT. The CDR3 is made up of 13 amino acids. CDR3 residues: CASSFSGYNEQFF. CDR3 in DNA: TGTGCCAGCAGTTTTTCGGGTTACAATGAGCAGTTCTTC.

This clonotype appeared many times. The CDR3 nucleotides are TGCAGCAAGACTAGCAGGAAGACCCAGTACTTC. Translation: CSKTSRKTQYF. This chain joins TRBV20-1 and TRBJ2-5; 7 positions agree with TRBD2. Germline assignment: CDR1 DFQATT and CDR2 SNEGSKA (reference sequence). The CDR3 spans 11 residues.